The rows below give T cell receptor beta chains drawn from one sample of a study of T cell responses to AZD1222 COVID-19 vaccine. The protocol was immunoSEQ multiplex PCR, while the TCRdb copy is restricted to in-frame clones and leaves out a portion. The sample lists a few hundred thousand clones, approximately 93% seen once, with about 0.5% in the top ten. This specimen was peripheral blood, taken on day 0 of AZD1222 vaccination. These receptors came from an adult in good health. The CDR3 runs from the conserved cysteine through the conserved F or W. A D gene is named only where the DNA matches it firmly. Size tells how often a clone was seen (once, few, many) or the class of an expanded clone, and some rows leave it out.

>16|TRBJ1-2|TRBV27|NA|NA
CASGPSRGYANYGYTF
TGTGCCAGCGGCCCGTCGAGGGGATACGCTAACTATGGCTACACCTTC
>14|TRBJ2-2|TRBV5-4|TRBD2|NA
CASSRLGGTGELFF
TGTGCCAGCAGTCGCTTGGGGGGGACCGGGGAGCTGTTTTTT
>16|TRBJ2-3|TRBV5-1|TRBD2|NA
CASSLRTSGDTDTQYF
TGCGCCAGCAGCCTCCGCACTAGCGGAGACACAGATACGCAGTATTTT
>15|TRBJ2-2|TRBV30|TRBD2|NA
CAWSELAGGSAELFF
TGTGCCTGGAGTGAACTAGCGGGAGGTAGTGCCGAGCTGTTTTTT
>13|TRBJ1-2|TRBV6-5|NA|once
CASRPGGDPGYTF
TGTGCCAGCAGACCGGGGGGGGACCCTGGCTACACCTTC
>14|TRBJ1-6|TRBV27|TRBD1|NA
CASSTGTGTSPLHF
TGTGCCAGCAGTACCGGGACAGGGACTTCACCCCTCCACTTT
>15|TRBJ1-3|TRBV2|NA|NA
CASKTDSFSGNTIYF
TGTGCCAGCAAAACCGACAGTTTCTCTGGAAACACCATATATTTT
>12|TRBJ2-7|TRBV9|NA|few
CASSPELGEQYF
TGTGCCAGCAGCCCCGAGCTCGGCGAGCAGTACTTC
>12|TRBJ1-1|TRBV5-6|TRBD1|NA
CASSWTGAEAFF
TGTGCCAGCAGCTGGACAGGGGCTGAAGCTTTCTTT
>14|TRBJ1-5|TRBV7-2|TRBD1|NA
CASSLGQSNQPQHF
TGTGCCAGCAGCTTGGGACAGTCCAATCAGCCCCAGCATTTT
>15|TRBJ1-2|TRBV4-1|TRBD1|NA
CASSYPGQGNYGYTF
TGCGCCAGCAGCTACCCGGGACAGGGGAACTATGGCTACACCTTC
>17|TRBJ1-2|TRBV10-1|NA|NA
CATRRRRREQINYGYTF
TGCGCCACCAGAAGGCGTAGGCGGGAGCAAATTAACTATGGCTACACCTTC
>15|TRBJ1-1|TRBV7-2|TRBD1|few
CASREIQGARTEAFF
TGTGCCAGCAGAGAAATTCAGGGGGCGCGGACTGAAGCTTTCTTT
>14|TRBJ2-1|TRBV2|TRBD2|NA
CATIPSGRPNEQFF
TGTGCCACCATACCTAGCGGGAGGCCTAATGAGCAGTTCTTC
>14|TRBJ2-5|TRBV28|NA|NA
CASSQAGIRETQYF
TGTGCCAGCAGCCAGGCGGGGATCAGAGAGACCCAGTACTTC
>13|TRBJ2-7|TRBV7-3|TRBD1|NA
CASSLTGTNEQYF
TGTGCCAGCAGCTTGACAGGGACCAACGAGCAGTACTTC
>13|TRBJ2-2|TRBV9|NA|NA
CASSSPQGGELFF
TGTGCCAGCAGCTCGCCGCAGGGCGGGGAGCTGTTTTTT
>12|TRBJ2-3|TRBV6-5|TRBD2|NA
CASSYAGGAQYF
TGTGCCAGCAGTTACGCGGGAGGCGCGCAGTATTTT
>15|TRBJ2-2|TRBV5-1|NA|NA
CASSLAAGKAGELFF
TGCGCCAGCAGCTTGGCCGCAGGGAAGGCCGGGGAGCTGTTTTTT
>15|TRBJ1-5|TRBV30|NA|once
CASSGRGDGNQPQHF
TGTGCCTCCTCCGGCCGGGGCGATGGCAATCAGCCCCAGCATTTT
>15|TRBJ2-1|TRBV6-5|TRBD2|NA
CASTEGAGGANEQFF
TGTGCCAGCACCGAAGGAGCGGGGGGAGCCAATGAGCAGTTCTTC
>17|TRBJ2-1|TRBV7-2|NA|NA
CASSLAAGSPADNEQFF
TGTGCCAGCAGCTTAGCGGCCGGGTCCCCCGCCGACAATGAGCAGTTCTTC
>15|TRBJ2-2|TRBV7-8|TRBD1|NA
CASSTRQGGTGELFF
TGTGCCAGCAGCACCCGACAGGGGGGCACCGGGGAGCTGTTTTTT
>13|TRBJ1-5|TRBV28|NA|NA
CASSSSIDQPQHF
TGTGCCAGCAGTTCATCCATCGATCAGCCCCAGCATTTT
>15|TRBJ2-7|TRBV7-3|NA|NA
CASTKTVRISYEQYF
TGTGCCAGCACCAAAACGGTTCGGATCTCCTACGAGCAGTACTTC
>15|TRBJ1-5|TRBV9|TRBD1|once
CASSVSGQGNQPQHF
TGTGCCAGCAGCGTCTCGGGACAGGGGAATCAGCCCCAGCATTTT
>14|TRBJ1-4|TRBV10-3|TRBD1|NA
CAISPGQGNEKLFF
TGTGCCATCAGCCCGGGACAGGGGAATGAAAAACTGTTTTTT
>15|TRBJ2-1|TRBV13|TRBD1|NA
CASSSSGTGWDEQFF
TGTGCCAGCAGCTCATCCGGGACAGGGTGGGATGAGCAGTTCTTC
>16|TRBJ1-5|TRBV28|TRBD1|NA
CASSGPGTGTRQPQHF
TGTGCCAGCAGTGGGCCCGGGACAGGGACAAGGCAGCCCCAGCATTTT
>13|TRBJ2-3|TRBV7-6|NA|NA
CASSSFSTDTQYF
TGTGCCAGCAGCTCCTTTAGCACAGATACGCAGTATTTT
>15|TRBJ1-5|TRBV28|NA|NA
CASNEPVGSNQPQHF
TGTGCCAGCAACGAACCTGTTGGTAGCAATCAGCCCCAGCATTTT
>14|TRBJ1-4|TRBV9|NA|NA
CASSALVGDEKLFF
TGTGCCAGCAGCGCCCTCGTCGGGGACGAAAAACTGTTTTTT
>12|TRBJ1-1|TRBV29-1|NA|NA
CSVGAQGAEAFF
TGCAGCGTTGGGGCACAGGGCGCTGAAGCTTTCTTT
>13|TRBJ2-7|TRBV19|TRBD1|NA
CASSRTGIYEQYF
TGTGCCAGTAGTCGGACAGGGATCTACGAGCAGTACTTC
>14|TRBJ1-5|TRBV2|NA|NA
CASKGPTPSQPQHF
TGTGCCAGCAAGGGGCCCACACCTAGTCAGCCCCAGCATTTT